This TCR beta chain was obtained from a study of blood T cell repertoires in COVID-19. The method was immunoSEQ multiplex PCR; TCRdb's version includes in-frame clones alone and lacks a portion of them. The repertoire holds over 200,000 clones, with 70% to 90% as singletons. The germline gives CDR1 SGHRS, CDR2 YFSETQ. There are 14 residues in the CDR3. The ends were cut back, 4 bases at V and 1 base at J, with 11 bases in the middle. This sequence joins TRBV5-1 and TRBJ1-1; possibly TRBD1 for D (5 bases). Specimen: PBMCs or T cells enriched from blood (not recorded which). The TCR originated in a man aged 35 to 55 who had recovered from COVID-19. For the CDR3, the DNA is TGCGCCAGCAGCGCCTCAACAGGGAACACTGAAGCTTTCTTT. This translates into CASSASTGNTEAFF.